The clone carrying this T cell receptor (beta chain) was detected once. The antigen remains undetermined. The trim removed 3 bases at V and 4 bases at J, leaving 7 bases unmatched. Germline assignment: CDR1 LNHDA and CDR2 SQIVND (reference sequence). The length of the CDR3 is 17 residues. This specimen comes from a study of T cell responses to AZD1222 COVID-19 vaccine. Study context: The study pooled second doses at about 4 or about 12 weeks.

The method was immunoSEQ multiplex PCR; TCRdb's version includes in-frame clones alone and lacks a portion of them. The profile shows 120,000 or so clones, 87% of them singletons. General study results and limits: Researchers report vaccine-associated CD4 TCRs spanning spike, with dominance at 160-218 and 743-854. Donors in the cohort were predominantly white British and more often female, and clonal diversity was possibly underestimated. Once two AZD1222 doses were given, Spike-specific TCR breadth and depth went up.

The sequence came from an adult in good health. This chain links TRBV19 with TRBJ2-2; TRBD2 agrees at 11 bases. Sequencing was performed on peripheral blood, taken on day 0 of AZD1222 vaccination. CDR3 in amino acids: CASSILAGGRATGELFF. The DNA of the CDR3 is TGTGCCAGTAGTATCCTAGCGGGAGGAAGGGCCACCGGGGAGCTGTTTTTT.